The 5 T cell receptor beta chains in this list originate from one sample, sequenced in a study of T cells in Graves' hyperthyroidism and ophthalmopathy. RNA transcripts yielded amplified TCR beta CDR3 regions. HTBI primers drove first-round RT-PCR of the TCR CDR3. In TCRdb, the multiplex PCR reads were re-called with MiXCR into one record per CDR3 protein. The data hold under 400,000 distinct CDR3 sequences, with 20% to 25% observed a single time. Sequencing was carried out using blood. Source of these receptors: a man aged 45 to 65 with Graves' hyperthyroidism.

At least ten counts were recorded for this clonotype. This chain uses TRBV3-1 with TRBJ2-5, with 7 nucleotides matching TRBD2. The CDR3 is 16 amino acids. CDR1 is LGHDT, CDR2 YNNKEL, per germline (reference sequence). Germline trimming cut 0 bases from V and 1 base from J; bases unmatched to any gene: 5. CDR3 sequence reads: CASSQEWLAVQETQYF. The CDR3, as DNA: TGTGCCAGCAGCCAAGAGTGGCTAGCGGTCCAAGAGACCCAGTACTTC.

At least ten counts were recorded for this clonotype. In nucleotides, the CDR3 is TGTGCCATCAGTGGGGGACAGGATCAATCGCCCCAGCATTTT. It encodes CAISGGQDQSPQHF. The V gene is TRBV10-3, the J gene TRBJ1-5; 8 positions match TRBD1. After removal of 4 bases from V and 9 bases from J, the junction contained 8 bases not matched to a gene. Per germline, CDR1 ENHRY and CDR2 SYGVKD. The length of the CDR3 is 14 residues.

In this sample, this clonotype turned up many times. The chain combines TRBV28 with TRBJ2-3, with 7 bases that match TRBD2. V shed 6 bases, J shed 0 bases, and the junction held 3 bases outside the gene matches. The CDR3 length is 14 residues. Germline CDR1 MDHEN, CDR2 SYDVKM. CDR3 loop: CASSTSASTDTQYF. The DNA for the CDR3 is TGTGCCAGCAGCACTAGCGCAAGCACAGATACGCAGTATTTT.

This clonotype occurred a few times. V and J are TRBV6-1 and TRBJ2-5, with D perhaps assigned TRBD1 or TRBD2 (5 bases each). Deletions cut 11 bases from V and 4 bases from J, with 5 bases between. CDR1 is MNHNS, CDR2 SASEGT, per germline. The CDR3 is made up of 9 amino acids. The DNA of the CDR3 is TGTGCCGGGGGAGAGACCCAGTACTTC. Encoded protein: CAGGETQYF.

This clonotype was detected only a few times. The genes are TRBV20-1 and TRBJ1-1, with D tentatively TRBD1 (6 bases). The CDR3 length is 15 residues. Looked up from germline, CDR1 is DFQATT and CDR2 is SNEGSKA (reference sequence). Trimming stripped 3 bases from V and 1 base from J, with 15 bases between. The CDR3 sequence: CSARPPGHKNTEAFF. DNA of the CDR3: TGCAGTGCTAGGCCTCCGGGACACAAGAACACTGAAGCTTTCTTT.